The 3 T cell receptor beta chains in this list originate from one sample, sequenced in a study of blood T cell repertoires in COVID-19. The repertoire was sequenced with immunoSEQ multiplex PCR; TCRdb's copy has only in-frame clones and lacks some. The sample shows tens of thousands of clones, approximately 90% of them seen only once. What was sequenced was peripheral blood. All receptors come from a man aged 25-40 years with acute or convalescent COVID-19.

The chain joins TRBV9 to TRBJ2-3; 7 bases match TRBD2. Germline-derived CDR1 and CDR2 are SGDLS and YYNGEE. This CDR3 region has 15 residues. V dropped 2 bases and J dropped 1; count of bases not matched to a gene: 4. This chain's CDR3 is CASSVRSGGTDTQYF. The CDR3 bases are TGTGCCAGCAGCGTGAGGAGCGGGGGCACAGATACGCAGTATTTT.

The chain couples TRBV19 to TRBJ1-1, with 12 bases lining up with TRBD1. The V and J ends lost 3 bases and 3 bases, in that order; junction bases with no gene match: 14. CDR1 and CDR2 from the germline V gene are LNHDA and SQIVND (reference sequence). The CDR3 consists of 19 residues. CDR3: CASSIGAGTGGFRDTEAFF. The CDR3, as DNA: TGTGCCAGTAGTATTGGGGCCGGGACAGGGGGCTTTAGGGACACTGAAGCTTTCTTT.

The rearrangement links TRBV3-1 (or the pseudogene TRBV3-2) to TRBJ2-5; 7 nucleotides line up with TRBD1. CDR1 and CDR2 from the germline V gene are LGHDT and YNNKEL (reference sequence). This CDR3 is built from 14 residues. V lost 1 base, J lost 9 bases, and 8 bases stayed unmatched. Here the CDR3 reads CASSQADRYGSQYF. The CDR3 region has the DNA TGTGCCAGCAGCCAAGCGGACAGGTACGGGTCCCAGTACTTC.